The 25 T cell receptor beta chains below come from one sample, sequenced in a study of human T cells and chemical hapten exposure. A single record per CDR3 protein comes from TCRdb applying MiXCR to the RACE reads. Among 150,000 to 200,000 distinct CDR3 sequences listed, about 30% were seen once. Sample time point: patch test 3, about 24 weeks after DPC sensitization. Treatment given: therapeutic diphenylcyclopropenone sensitization with weekly scalp DPC. The starting material was whole blood, obtained in connection with sensitization to the hapten diphenylcyclopropenone (DPC). These TCRs come from a woman aged 18-30 years with alopecia areata. Some clones in this sample may be carry-over from other donors' samples.

The V gene is TRBV24-1, the J gene TRBJ1-2; the D is unclear. From germline, CDR1 is KGHDR and CDR2 SFDVKD. This CDR3 is 14 amino acids long. V lost 7 bases and J 1 base, leaving 12 bases between the germline ends. In nucleotides, the CDR3 is TGTGCCACCAGCAGTACGGATCTTAACTATGGCTACACCTTC. Its translation is CATSSTDLNYGYTF.

CDR3 nucleotide sequence: TGTGCCACCAGCAGAGTGGGGGTCTACGAGCAGTACTTC. It codes for CATSRVGVYEQYF. The chain recombines TRBV15 with TRBJ2-7, with D perhaps assigned TRBD1 or TRBD2 (5 bases each). V dropped 1 base and J dropped 3 bases, with 7 bases sitting between them. The CDR3 has 13 amino acids. Germline lookup yields CDR1 LNHNV and CDR2 YYDKDF (reference sequence). Full variable domain (remainder filled in from reference TRBV15 and TRBJ2-7): DAMVIQNPRYQVTQFGKPVTLSCSQTLNHNVMYWYQQKSSQAPKLLFHYYDKDFNNEADTPDNFQSRRPNTSFCFLDIRSPGLGDTAMYLCATSRVGVYEQYFGPGTRLTVT.

V gene TRBV4-1 combines with J gene TRBJ1-1, with a tentative D call TRBD1 (6 bases). CDR1 is MGHRA and CDR2 is YSYEKL in the germline V gene. Trimming shortened V by 1 base and J by 5 bases, and 17 bases separated the two germline ends. The CDR3 contains 16 residues. The DNA of the CDR3 is TGCGCCAGCAGCCAAGTAGGCAGGGGAATGGGAACTGAAGCTTTCTTT. Encoded protein: CASSQVGRGMGTEAFF.

This clonotype was seen more than once but under ten times. The V gene is TRBV20-1, the J gene TRBJ1-5; D might be TRBD1 (5 bases). V gave up 6 bases and J gave up 0 bases, with 12 bases separating them. The CDR3 has 14 amino acids. Germline V gene lookup returns CDR1 DFQATT and CDR2 SNEGSKA (reference sequence). DNA for the CDR3: TGCAGTGCCCCCTGGGACGATAGCAATCAGCCCCAGCATTTT. This encodes CSAPWDDSNQPQHF.

The chain joins TRBV7-2 to TRBJ1-6; tentative D call: TRBD1 (5 bases). Trimming stripped 5 bases from V and 10 bases from J, with 18 bases between. Germline lookup yields CDR1 SGHTA and CDR2 FQGNSA. The CDR3 runs 15 residues. This CDR3 is CASSPLTGGGSPLHF. Written as DNA, the CDR3 is TGTGCCAGCAGCCCATTGACGGGGGGGGGATCACCCCTCCACTTT.

The table lists this clonotype with a few counts. The V call is TRBV5-6, the J call TRBJ1-5; D not certain. This CDR3 contains 13 residues. Trimming cost V 2 bases and J 5 bases, with 8 bases left between them. The germline V gene encodes CDR1 SGHDT and CDR2 YYEEEE. CDR3: CASSLGGHQPQHF. In DNA, the CDR3 is TGTGCCAGCAGCTTAGGAGGGCATCAGCCCCAGCATTTT.

This clonotype was seen more than once but under ten times. The chain combines TRBV5-1 with TRBJ1-1; D gene unclear. There are 16 residues in the CDR3. V was shortened by 0 bases and J by 3 bases, with 15 bases between the two germline ends. Looked up from germline, CDR1 is SGHRS and CDR2 is YFSETQ. CDR3 sequence: CASSLAEVGMYTEAFF. DNA for the CDR3: TGCGCCAGCAGCTTGGCCGAGGTAGGGATGTACACTGAAGCTTTCTTT.

In its sample, this clonotype was seen a few times. The chain combines TRBV18 with TRBJ1-1; 7 bases match TRBD1. The ends lost 4 bases at V and 2 bases at J; junction bases unmatched: 7. The germline gives CDR1 KGHSH, CDR2 LQKENI. This CDR3 comprises 15 residues. The CDR3 loop is CASSQFGTANTEAFF. The CDR3 DNA sequence: TGTGCCAGCTCACAATTCGGGACAGCTAACACTGAAGCTTTCTTT.

This clonotype was seen only a few times. This chain joins TRBV6-1 and TRBJ1-1, with D uncertain. V gave up 8 bases and J gave up 7 bases, with 8 bases separating them. Germline CDR1 reads MNHNS; CDR2 reads SASEGT. The CDR3 is 10 residues long. For the CDR3, the DNA is TGTGCCAGCCGGCGGGGTGAAGCTTTCTTT. Its translation: CASRRGEAFF.

CDR3 protein: CSASGLARAYNEQFF. DNA of the CDR3: TGCAGTGCTAGCGGGTTGGCCCGCGCCTACAATGAGCAGTTCTTC. The V and J genes are TRBV20-1 and TRBJ2-1; D gene unclear. This CDR3 is 15 amino acids long. Looked up from germline, CDR1 is DFQATT and CDR2 is SNEGSKA (reference sequence). The ends were cut back, 3 bases at V and 2 bases at J, with 14 bases in the middle.

The rearrangement joins TRBV12-3 or TRBV12-4 to TRBJ1-1; possible D gene TRBD1, 6 bases. The CDR3 totals 14 residues. V was clipped by 6 bases and J by 5 bases, with 16 bases between them. CDR3 residues: CASRLHRVGTEAFF. CDR3 DNA: TGTGCCAGCAGGTTGCACAGGGTTGGGACTGAAGCTTTCTTT.

V usage is TRBV5-1 and J usage is TRBJ2-2; D might be TRBD1 (5 bases). V dropped 2 bases and J dropped 6 bases, with 11 bases sitting between them. This CDR3 has 14 residues. Looked up from germline, CDR1 is SGHRS and CDR2 is YFSETQ. CDR3 bases: TGCGCCAGCAGCTTCAGAGAAGGGGCCGGGGAGCTGTTTTTT. As protein: CASSFREGAGELFF.

This rearrangement joins TRBV5-1 to TRBJ2-5; 7 bases are shared with TRBD1. Per germline, CDR1 SGHRS and CDR2 YFSETQ. The CDR3 extends over 14 amino acids. With V trimmed by 0 bases and J by 5 bases, 4 bases remained unmatched. The CDR3 here is CASSLGTGVETQYF. CDR3 bases: TGCGCCAGCAGCTTGGGAACAGGGGTGGAGACCCAGTACTTC.

Note on this clonotype: In this CDR3 the conserved last residue, phenylalanine or tryptophan, is missing, so a read error is likely. V usage is TRBV7-2 and J usage is TRBJ2-7; 7 bases line up with TRBD2. The germline V gene encodes CDR1 SGHTA and CDR2 FQGNSA. The ends lost 4 bases at V and 2 bases at J; junction bases unmatched: 8. CDR3 length equals 15 residues. CDR3 in amino acids: CASSSLGAGAYEQYS. CDR3 sequence (DNA): TGTGCCAGCAGCTCACTGGGTGCGGGGGCCTACGAGCAGTACTCC.

The chain uses TRBV20-1 and TRBJ2-1; maybe TRBD2 (6 bases). Germline V gene sequence: CDR1 DFQATT, CDR2 SNEGSKA (reference sequence). The CDR3 has 16 amino acids. V was trimmed by 0 bases and J by 6 bases, leaving 18 bases between them. The CDR3 DNA reads TGCAGTGCTAGAGATAAGGGGACTCACCGGGCCAATGAGCAGTTCTTC. This translates into CSARDKGTHRANEQFF.

This clonotype was recorded many times. V and J are TRBV6-2 or TRBV6-3 and TRBJ2-4; D possibly matches TRBD1 or TRBD2 (5 bases each). The V end was cut by 4 bases, the J end by 0 bases, with 10 bases between. There are 15 residues in the CDR3. Germline CDR1 reads MNHEY; CDR2 reads SVGEGT. The CDR3 bases are TGTGCCAGCAGTTCCGAGGGGAGAGCCAAAAACATTCAGTACTTC. It is translated as CASSSEGRAKNIQYF.

This clonotype turned up a few times. The rearrangement uses TRBV24-1 and TRBJ2-3, with 9 bases lining up with TRBD2. CDR1 is KGHDR, CDR2 SFDVKD, per germline. This CDR3 has 18 residues. V shed 1 base, J shed 0 bases, and the junction held 7 bases outside the gene matches. CDR3 nucleotides: TGTGCCACCAGTGATTTTAAGGCTAGCGGGGCAAGCACAGATACGCAGTATTTT. Protein product: CATSDFKASGASTDTQYF.

The chain joins TRBV5-1 to TRBJ2-1; TRBD1 aligns across 9 bases. Germline assignment: CDR1 SGHRS and CDR2 YFSETQ. V lost 2 bases, J lost 5 bases, and 2 bases stayed unmatched. The CDR3 has 14 amino acids. As DNA, the CDR3 is TGCGCCAGCAGCTTACAGGGGGCTCACAATGAGCAGTTCTTC. Its protein product is CASSLQGAHNEQFF.

The chain combines TRBV4-3 with TRBJ2-5, with a tentative D call TRBD1 (5 bases). The CDR3 runs to 15 residues. Germline lookup yields CDR1 LGHNA and CDR2 YSLEER. Trimming left V 0 bases short and J 1 base short, with 9 bases between. CDR3 residues: CASSQDLTVQETQYF. The CDR3 bases are TGCGCCAGCAGCCAAGATCTGACAGTCCAAGAGACCCAGTACTTC.

V gene TRBV4-1 combines with J gene TRBJ2-2; TRBD2 is a possible D gene (6 bases). The CDR3 sequence is 15 residues long. Germline CDR1 is MGHRA and CDR2 is YSYEKL. V was clipped by 7 bases and J by 6 bases, with 18 bases between them. DNA of the CDR3: TGCGCCAGCATCCCCCGGGGGACCCTCGCCGGGGAGCTGTTTTTT. Encoded protein: CASIPRGTLAGELFF.

This chain connects TRBV29-1 to TRBJ2-3; a possible D gene is TRBD1 (6 bases). V was pared by 6 bases and J by 0 bases, with 19 bases between. The CDR3 totals 16 residues. Per germline, CDR1 SQVTM and CDR2 ANQGSEA. The CDR3: CSVARKGQGSTDTQYF. The CDR3, as DNA: TGCAGCGTCGCCAGAAAGGGCCAGGGGAGCACAGATACGCAGTATTTT.

The V and J genes are TRBV7-2 and TRBJ2-1; TRBD2 agrees at 8 bases. The CDR3 runs to 17 residues. Germline V lookup: CDR1 SGHTA, CDR2 FQGNSA. J gave up 7 bases and V 1 base, and 12 bases lay outside the gene matches. The DNA for the CDR3 is TGTGCCAGCAGCTTAGGAGGGGCCTCGGCGGGGGGTAATGAGCAGTTCTTC. Protein: CASSLGGASAGGNEQFF.

V and J are TRBV6-2 or TRBV6-3 and TRBJ1-1; tentative D call: TRBD1 (5 bases). The germline V and J ends were trimmed by 2 bases and 4 bases, with 11 bases remaining between them. Germline V gives CDR1 MNHEY, CDR2 SVGEGT. The CDR3 totals 14 residues. CDR3 sequence reads: CASSYDSLGTEAFF. The CDR3 DNA reads as TGTGCCAGCAGTTACGACAGCTTGGGCACTGAAGCTTTCTTT.

The genes are TRBV20-1 and TRBJ2-7; 7 bases are a match to TRBD1. This CDR3 region has 13 residues. V shed 6 bases, J shed 2 bases, and the junction held 7 bases outside the gene matches. Per germline, CDR1 DFQATT and CDR2 SNEGSKA (reference sequence). The CDR3 loop is CSADRDRAYEQYF. CDR3 DNA sequence: TGCAGTGCGGACCGGGACAGAGCCTACGAGCAGTACTTC.

V usage is TRBV7-2 and J usage is TRBJ2-2; tentatively, D is TRBD1 or TRBD2 (6 bases each). V lost 8 bases, J lost 4 bases, and 11 bases lay in between. CDR3 size: 13 residues. Germline CDR1 is SGHTA and CDR2 is FQGNSA. The CDR3 DNA reads as TGTGCCAGCCTCGGGGGCCCCACCGGGGAGCTGTTTTTT. Translating gives CASLGGPTGELFF.